The 29 T cell receptor beta chains presented below share a single source sample, sequenced in a study of cytomegalovirus exposure and HLA in healthy donors. PCR used 60 Vbeta primers and 13 Jbeta primers. The data were produced by immunoSEQ multiplex PCR, yet TCRdb's version contains in-frame clones alone and is incomplete. The top ten hold more than 1.2% of the sample, which has over 150,000 clones, around 69% seen once. Sequencing was done on a sample of PBMCs. Source of these receptors: a man aged 55 to 69 in good health and CMV-seronegative.

The chain joins TRBV19 to TRBJ2-3, with TRBD1 matching over 9 bases. The germline V gene encodes CDR1 LNHDA and CDR2 SQIVND (reference sequence). This CDR3 is built from 16 residues. With V trimmed by 4 bases and J by 2 bases, 7 bases remained unmatched. The CDR3, as DNA: TGTGCCAGTAGTAGGGGGACAGGGCTGATCACAGATACGCAGTATTTT. This translates into CASSRGTGLITDTQYF.

The V and J genes are TRBV6-5 and TRBJ1-4, with D perhaps TRBD1 (6 bases). The CDR3 is made up of 14 amino acids. The V end lost 4 bases, the J end lost 4 bases, and 10 bases lay between the germline ends. Looked up from germline, CDR1 is MNHEY and CDR2 is SVGAGI. The CDR3 DNA is TGTGCCAGCAGTTCCGCAGGGGTTAATGAAAAACTGTTTTTT. It yields the protein CASSSAGVNEKLFF.

V is TRBV29-1 and J is TRBJ2-1, with 8 bases aligning to TRBD2. The CDR3 is 13 amino acids. The germline V gene has CDR1 SQVTM and CDR2 ANQGSEA. The CDR3: CREASGYYNEQFF. CDR3 DNA sequence: TGCAGAGAAGCTAGCGGGTACTACAATGAGCAGTTCTTC.

V gene TRBV30 combines with J gene TRBJ2-5, with TRBD1 matching over 10 bases. Germline V gene data show CDR1 as GTSNPN and CDR2 as SVGIG (reference sequence). Trimming cost V 4 bases and J 5 bases; bases outside gene matches: 7. The CDR3 spans 14 residues. The CDR3 DNA sequence: TGTGCCTGGACCGGGACAGGGGTGAGGGAGACCCAGTACTTC. This gives the protein CAWTGTGVRETQYF.

CDR3 sequence (DNA): TGCAGCGTTACCAAACGAGGGGGCGGGGACACCGGGGAGCTGTTTTTT. It specifies CSVTKRGGGDTGELFF. The chain is built from TRBV29-1 and TRBJ2-2; maybe TRBD1 (7 bases). The CDR3 has 16 residues. CDR1 and CDR2 (germline): SQVTM, ANQGSEA. Trimming took off 5 bases at V and 3 bases at J, with 19 bases between the two ends.

The chain uses TRBV20-1 and TRBJ2-1; D is undetermined. There are 11 residues in the CDR3. V lost 3 bases, J lost 2 bases, and 2 bases lay in between. The germline gives CDR1 DFQATT, CDR2 SNEGSKA (reference sequence). The CDR3 spells CSASTYNEQFF. CDR3 sequence (DNA): TGCAGTGCTAGTACCTACAATGAGCAGTTCTTC.

The chain combines TRBV28 with TRBJ2-1; no clear D. The CDR3 is 15 amino acids. Trimming removed 2 bases at V and 8 bases at J, with 16 bases between. Germline values: CDR1 MDHEN, CDR2 SYDVKM. CDR3 DNA: TGTGCCAGCAGTTTAATATCATCGTCAGGATATGAGCAGTTCTTC. Protein product: CASSLISSSGYEQFF.

Worth noting for this clone: At the DNA level, this CDR3 is encoded by other sequences in the same sample as well. DNA of the CDR3: TGTGCCAGCAGCTTAGGCCGGGGACTAGCGGCCACAGATACGCAGTATTTT. Translation: CASSLGRGLAATDTQYF. V is TRBV13 and J is TRBJ2-3, with 11 bases fitting TRBD2. The trim removed 0 bases at V and 2 bases at J, leaving 4 bases unmatched. This CDR3 comprises 17 residues. Germline CDR1 reads PRHDT; CDR2 reads FYEKMQ (reference sequence). The complete variable domain, with remaining parts taken from reference TRBV13 and TRBJ2-3, reads AAGVIQSPRHLIKEKRETATLKCYPIPRHDTVYWYQQGPGQDPQFLISFYEKMQSDKGSIPDRFSAQQFSDYHSELNMSSLELGDSALYFCASSLGRGLAATDTQYFGPGTRLTVL.

V usage is TRBV12-5 and J usage is TRBJ2-2, with 10 bases lining up with TRBD2. V gave up 6 bases and J gave up 3 bases; unmatched junction bases: 4. The germline CDR1 and CDR2 sequences are LGHNT and FRNRAP. This CDR3 has 15 residues. The CDR3 DNA sequence: TGTGCTAGTGGGAGCGGGGGGGCCTACACCGGGGAGCTGTTTTTT. This codes for CASGSGGAYTGELFF.

Regarding this clone: The same CDR3 is also encoded by other DNA sequences in this sample. V usage is TRBV9 and J usage is TRBJ1-1, with D tentatively TRBD1 (6 bases). Germline CDR1 and CDR2: SGDLS and YYNGEE. The CDR3 runs to 14 residues. Trimming pared 0 bases from V and 3 bases from J, leaving 9 bases between. CDR3 in amino acids: CASSVVGGDTEAFF. The DNA for the CDR3 is TGTGCCAGCAGCGTAGTAGGGGGGGACACTGAAGCTTTCTTT.

This clone was seen just once. The chain carries TRBV7-2 and TRBJ2-2; 9 bases line up with TRBD2. Germline CDR1 and CDR2: SGHTA and FQGNSA. V trimming: 4 bases; J trimming: 2 bases; junction bases outside the gene matches: 2. CDR3 length: 15 residues. CDR3 DNA sequence: TGTGCCAGCAGCTATAGCGGGGGAAACACCGGGGAGCTGTTTTTT. Protein sequence: CASSYSGGNTGELFF.

This clone was counted only a few times. This chain uses TRBV2 with TRBJ2-3, with a possible D match to TRBD2 (6 bases). Between the trimmed V and J ends, which lost 6 bases and 8 bases, there was a span of 24 bases. CDR1 SNHLY and CDR2 FYNNEI come from the germline V gene. The CDR3 loop spans 16 amino acids. In nucleotides, the CDR3 is TGTGCCAGCAGCGGGCAGGTGGGACCCGCCGGGGGTACGCAGTATTTT. Translation: CASSGQVGPAGGTQYF.

The genes are TRBV18 and TRBJ2-2; tentative D call: TRBD2 (6 bases). CDR3 size: 15 residues. Per the germline V gene, CDR1 is KGHSH and CDR2 is LQKENI. Trimming left V 3 bases short and J 8 bases short, with 16 bases between. The CDR3 is CASSPPGLREGELFF. In DNA form, the CDR3 reads TGTGCCAGCTCACCGCCGGGACTTAGGGAAGGGGAGCTGTTTTTT. The complete variable domain, with remaining parts taken from reference TRBV18 and TRBJ2-2, reads NAGVMQNPRHLVRRRGQEARLRCSPMKGHSHVYWYRQLPEEGLKFMVYLQKENIIDESGMPKERFSAEFPKEGPSILRIQQVVRGDSAAYFCASSPPGLREGELFFGEGSRLTVL.

The rearrangement links TRBV27 to TRBJ1-1, with D maybe TRBD1 (6 bases). The CDR3 totals 14 residues. CDR1 and CDR2 from the germline V gene are MNHEY and SMNVEV (reference sequence). V lost 8 bases to trimming and J lost 4 bases, with 17 bases between them. Here the CDR3 DNA reads TGTGCCAGCGGTGAGCGGGGGCGAGGCACTGAAGCTTTCTTT. Residues: CASGERGRGTEAFF.

The chain carries TRBV18 and TRBJ2-1, with 16 bases that match TRBD2. The CDR3 sequence is 16 residues long. V lost 6 bases and J lost 8; bases outside the gene matches: 7. Germline lookup yields CDR1 KGHSH and CDR2 LQKENI. Here the CDR3 reads CASSKGLAGGEDEQFF. CDR3 coding DNA: TGTGCCAGCTCCAAGGGACTAGCGGGAGGGGAGGATGAGCAGTTCTTC.

The chain couples TRBV19 to TRBJ2-1, with TRBD2 identical over 9 bases. CDR1 is LNHDA, CDR2 SQIVND, per germline (reference sequence). Trimming took 7 bases from V and 4 from J; bases not matched to a gene: 8. The CDR3 length is 15 residues. The CDR3 here is CASTSGLAGYNEQFF. For the CDR3, the DNA is TGTGCCAGTACATCGGGTCTAGCGGGGTACAATGAGCAGTTCTTC.

The chain recombines TRBV27 with TRBJ2-7, with 10 nucleotides matching TRBD2. Germline V lookup: CDR1 MNHEY, CDR2 SMNVEV (reference sequence). Unmatched junction bases numbered 13, after V lost 10 bases and J lost 7 bases. CDR3 length: 14 residues. The CDR3 sequence: CATQRLAGAGEQYF. CDR3 sequence (DNA): TGTGCCACCCAGAGGCTAGCGGGGGCCGGGGAGCAGTACTTC.

The CDR3 DNA follows: TGTGCCAGCTGGGGGGGGAGGGAGCAGTACTTC. This sequence encodes CASWGGREQYF. This rearrangement joins TRBV28 to TRBJ2-7; TRBD2 matches at 7 bases. Germline V gene lookup returns CDR1 MDHEN and CDR2 SYDVKM. The CDR3 covers 11 residues. V lost 8 bases, J lost 7 bases, and 5 bases stayed unmatched.

The CDR3 loop reads CASSLGFLSEQYF. The CDR3 bases are TGTGCCAGCAGCTTAGGCTTTTTGAGCGAGCAGTACTTC. The V gene is TRBV11-3, the J gene TRBJ2-7; D not resolved. This CDR3 is 13 amino acids long. The V gene's germline CDR1 is SGHNT and CDR2 YENEEA. Trimming left V 1 base short and J 6 bases short, with 10 bases between. Supplemented by reference TRBV11-3 and TRBJ2-7, the full variable domain reads EAGVVQSPRYKIIEKKQPVAFWCNPISGHNTLYWYLQNLGQGPELLIRYENEEAVDDSQLPKDRFSAERLKGVDSTLKIQPAELGDSAVYLCASSLGFLSEQYFGPGTRLTVT.

CDR3: CASSFPGEGQPQHF. CDR3 DNA sequence: TGTGCCAGCAGTTTCCCAGGGGAAGGGCAGCCCCAGCATTTT. The rearrangement links TRBV7-8 to TRBJ1-5; D might be TRBD1 (6 bases). The V end was cut by 6 bases, the J end by 7 bases, with 16 bases between. Germline assignment: CDR1 SGHVS and CDR2 FQNEAQ. CDR3 size: 14 residues.

The chain combines TRBV1 with TRBJ2-1; the DNA was not compared with TRBD2, the D call given in the table. TRBV1 is labeled a pseudogene. The CDR3 has 15 residues. The CDR3 reads CTSKRPSPSYNEQFF. The CDR3 region has the DNA TGCACCAGCAAACGCCCGAGCCCCTCCTACAATGAGCAGTTCTTC.

This clone appeared a single time. J is TRBJ1-5 and V is TRBV25-1; D not certain. Germline loops: CDR1 MGHDK, CDR2 SYGVNS. This CDR3 is 16 amino acids long. Trimming took off 1 base at V and 2 bases at J, with 12 bases between the two ends. The CDR3 reads CASSESRGSGNQPQHF. CDR3 in DNA: TGTGCCAGCAGTGAATCGCGGGGTAGTGGCAATCAGCCCCAGCATTTT.

Concerning this clone itself: Sequence at one end of the junction differs from germline and may be a read error. DNA of the CDR3: TGTTCCAGCAGCTTAATGGGGTTTCTGACAGGGCAAGAGACCCAGTACTTC. The encoded protein is CSSSLMGFLTGQETQYF. The chain combines TRBV7-9 with TRBJ2-5; 7 nucleotides match TRBD1. There are 17 residues in the CDR3. CDR1 is SEHNR, CDR2 FQNEAQ, per germline (reference sequence).

V usage is TRBV19 and J usage is TRBJ1-4, with 8 positions matching TRBD1. The V and J ends lost 5 bases and 2 bases, in that order; junction bases with no gene match: 7. CDR1 LNHDA and CDR2 SQIVND come from the germline V gene (reference sequence). The CDR3 length is 16 residues. DNA for the CDR3: TGTGCCAGTAGTCACAGCCAGGGGGCGACTAATGAAAAACTGTTTTTT. Residues: CASSHSQGATNEKLFF.

In DNA, the CDR3 is TGCGCCAGCAGCTTGGTTGGCCGACAAGGGACAGGGCAAGATACGCAGTATTTT. It translates to CASSLVGRQGTGQDTQYF. The J gene is TRBJ2-3, the V gene TRBV5-1; 9 positions match TRBD1. From germline, CDR1 is SGHRS and CDR2 YFSETQ. This CDR3 comprises 18 residues. V shed 0 bases, J shed 5 bases, and the junction held 13 bases outside the gene matches. Variable domain in full (rest from reference TRBV5-1 and TRBJ2-3): KAGVTQTPRYLIKTRGQQVTLSCSPISGHRSVSWYQQTPGQGLQFLFEYFSETQRNKGNFPGRFSGRQFSNSRSEMNVSTLELGDSALYLCASSLVGRQGTGQDTQYFGPGTRLTVL.

The chain carries TRBV7-6 and TRBJ1-3; tentative D call: TRBD1 (6 bases). This CDR3 has 17 amino acids. Trimming left V 2 bases short and J 1 base short, with 15 bases between. The germline V gene encodes CDR1 SGHVS and CDR2 FNYEAQ. This CDR3 is CASSLQQGVWSGNTIYF. CDR3 bases: TGTGCCAGCAGCTTACAACAGGGCGTATGGTCTGGAAACACCATATATTTT.

Concerning this clone itself: Germline is not matched at one junction end, which may reflect a read error. The chain is built from TRBV7-9 and TRBJ2-5, with 10 nucleotides matching TRBD1. Germline CDR1 and CDR2: SEHNR and FQNEAQ (reference sequence). The CDR3 is 14 residues long. The CDR3 DNA reads as TGTTCCAGCAGCTTAGGGACAGGGGAAGAGACCCAGTACTTC. Amino acids: CSSSLGTGEETQYF.

The CDR3 coding sequence is TGTGCCAGCAGTTTTAGCGGGGGAGGCTACGAGCAGTACTTC. Translating it yields CASSFSGGGYEQYF. V gene TRBV2 combines with J gene TRBJ2-7, with 9 bases fitting TRBD2. Germline V gives CDR1 SNHLY, CDR2 FYNNEI. Trimming took 5 bases from V and 3 from J; bases not matched to a gene: 5. This CDR3 contains 14 residues.

This clone appeared a few times. This sequence joins TRBV19 and TRBJ2-5; perhaps TRBD2 as D (5 bases). The tail of the sequence fits TRBJ2-7 better, so the J call may be wrong. This CDR3 is 16 amino acids long. Germline loops: CDR1 LNHDA, CDR2 SQIVND (reference sequence). This chain's CDR3 is CASSTYRASGNYEQYF. The CDR3 DNA is TGTGCCAGTAGTACATACCGGGCCTCGGGGAACTACGAGCAGTACTTC.